The T cell receptor beta chain under discussion was sequenced for a study of blood T cell repertoires in COVID-19. In the authors' methods: Reference gene primer amplification yielded estimated nucleated cell counts. Using immunoSEQ multiplex PCR, the repertoire was profiled, and TCRdb retains in-frame clones only, with some absent. V, J and clone size derive from that table, while D and trimming were established from the DNA sequence. The table lists roughly 290,000 clones, approximately 83% of them singletons. Per the germline V gene, CDR1 is LGHDT and CDR2 is YNNKEL (reference sequence). This CDR3 region has 15 residues. The germline V and J ends were trimmed by 0 bases and 4 bases, with 12 bases remaining between them. Participants' reported clinical history set cohort assignment.

V gene TRBV3-1 (or the pseudogene TRBV3-2) combines with J gene TRBJ1-2; weak D call: TRBD1 (5 bases). Sequenced sample: PBMCs or T cells enriched from blood (not recorded which). This TCR derives from a young man who had recovered from COVID-19. CDR3 protein: CASSQDGRGGYGYTF. CDR3 DNA sequence: TGTGCCAGCAGCCAAGACGGTCGGGGGGGCTATGGCTACACCTTC.